This entry describes one T cell receptor (beta chain). The donors were all Caucasian adults (living in Nashville, Tennessee). Into CD45RA+ naive and CD45RA-negative memory subsets, the CD4+ cells were split. These data belong to a study of shared clonotypes between healthy human individuals. Background on the study: Researchers assigned three CD4 naive, three CD4 memory, two CD8 naive and one CD8 memory plate to each donor.

Here immunoSEQ multiplex PCR was the method, and the copy in TCRdb shows in-frame clones only, minus some. The repertoire consists of about 2.3 million clones, with less than 95% occurring once and the leading ten covering roughly 0.34%. The CDR3 is 14 amino acids. J was trimmed by 3 bases and V by 3 bases; bases with no gene match: 5. The material sequenced was naive CD4+ T cells from PBMCs. Subset noted: CD45RA+ positively selected. This receptor was identified in a man between 18 and 29 years old in good health. Some clones in this sample may be carry-over from other donors' samples. This sequence joins TRBV5-3 and TRBJ2-7; 8 bases are a match to TRBD1. TRBV5-3 is classed as an ORF, of uncertain function. CDR3 sequence reads: CARSSLTGDYEQYF. The CDR3 nucleotides read TGTGCCAGAAGCTCCTTGACAGGGGACTACGAGCAGTACTTC.